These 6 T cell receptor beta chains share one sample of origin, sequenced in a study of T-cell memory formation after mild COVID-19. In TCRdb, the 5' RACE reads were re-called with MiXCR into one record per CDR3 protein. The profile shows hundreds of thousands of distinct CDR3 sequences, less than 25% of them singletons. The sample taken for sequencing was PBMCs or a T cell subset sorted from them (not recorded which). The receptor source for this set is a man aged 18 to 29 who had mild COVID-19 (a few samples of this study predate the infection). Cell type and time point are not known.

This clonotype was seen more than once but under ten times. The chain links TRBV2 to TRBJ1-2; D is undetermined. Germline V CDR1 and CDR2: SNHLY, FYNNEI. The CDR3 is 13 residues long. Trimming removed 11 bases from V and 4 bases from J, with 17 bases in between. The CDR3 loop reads CAGEGGKSYGYTF. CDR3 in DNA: TGTGCCGGCGAGGGCGGGAAAAGCTATGGCTACACCTTC.

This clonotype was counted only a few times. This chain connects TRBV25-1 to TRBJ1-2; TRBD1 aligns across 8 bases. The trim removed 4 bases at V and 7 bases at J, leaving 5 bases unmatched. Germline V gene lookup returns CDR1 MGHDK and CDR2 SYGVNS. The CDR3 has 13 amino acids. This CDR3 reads CASSVQGAGGYTF. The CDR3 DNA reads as TGTGCCAGCAGTGTTCAGGGGGCCGGTGGCTACACCTTC.

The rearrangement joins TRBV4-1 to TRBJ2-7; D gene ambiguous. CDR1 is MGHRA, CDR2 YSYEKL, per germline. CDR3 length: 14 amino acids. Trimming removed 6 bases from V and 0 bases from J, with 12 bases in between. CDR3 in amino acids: CASRRAESSYEQYV. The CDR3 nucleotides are TGCGCCAGCAGAAGGGCTGAGAGCTCCTACGAGCAGTACGTC.

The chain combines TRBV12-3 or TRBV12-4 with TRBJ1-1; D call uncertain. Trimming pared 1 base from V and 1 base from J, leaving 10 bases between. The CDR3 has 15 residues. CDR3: CASSLGPRGNTEAFF. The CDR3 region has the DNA TGTGCCAGCAGTTTAGGCCCCCGGGGGAACACTGAAGCTTTCTTT.

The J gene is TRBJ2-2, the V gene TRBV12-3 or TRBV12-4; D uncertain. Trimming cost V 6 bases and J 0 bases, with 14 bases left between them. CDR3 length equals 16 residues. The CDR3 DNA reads TGTGCCAGCAGCCCCCCCCCGGCATCGAACACCGGGGAGCTGTTTTTT. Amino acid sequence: CASSPPPASNTGELFF.

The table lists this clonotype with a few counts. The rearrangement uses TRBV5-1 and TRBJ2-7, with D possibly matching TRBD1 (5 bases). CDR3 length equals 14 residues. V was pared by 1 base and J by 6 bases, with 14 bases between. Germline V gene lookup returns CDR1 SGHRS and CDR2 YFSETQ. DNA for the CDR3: TGCGCCAGCAGCTTGACAGGAGCACGTCTCGAGCAGTACTTC. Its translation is CASSLTGARLEQYF. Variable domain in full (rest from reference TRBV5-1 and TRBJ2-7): KAGVTQTPRYLIKTRGQQVTLSCSPISGHRSVSWYQQTPGQGLQFLFEYFSETQRNKGNFPGRFSGRQFSNSRSEMNVSTLELGDSALYLCASSLTGARLEQYFGPGTRLTVT.